A selection of T cell receptor beta chains follows, all from one sample in a study of T-cell memory formation after mild COVID-19. TCRdb reprocessed the 5' RACE reads via MiXCR and lists one record per CDR3 protein. The sample has 350,000 to 500,000 distinct CDR3 sequences; 18% are singletons. Sequencing was done on a sample of PBMCs or a T cell subset sorted from them (not recorded which). The receptors originated from a young man who had mild COVID-19 (a few samples of this study predate the infection). Cell type and time point are not known. Each CDR3 is given without its conserved first and last residue. The D gene is left open where the match is weak. Not all rows give a size; the values are once, few, many and, for expanded clones, a class.

v_call,j_call,clone_size,d_call,cdr3_length,cdr3_aa
TRBV20-1,TRBJ1-2,-,TRBD1,17,SARSGFGTGTSQNYGYT
TRBV5-1,TRBJ1-1,-,-,13,ASSSGTDINTEAF
TRBV7-9,TRBJ2-7,few,-,10,ASSQERYEQY
TRBV6-1,TRBJ1-5,few,-,13,ASSEAGGDNQPQH
TRBV7-9,TRBJ1-2,-,-,12,ASSPIGTWYGYT
TRBV6-5,TRBJ1-1,few,TRBD1,13,ASSYSMAGGTEAF
TRBV12-3/TRBV12-4,TRBJ1-4,-,TRBD1,16,ASSTRLPRQGRNEKLF
TRBV29-1,TRBJ2-3,few,-,12,SVELPGSTDTQY
TRBV20-1,TRBJ2-7,-,-,12,SARDRRNSYEQY
TRBV12-5,TRBJ2-2,-,-,12,ASGLAIRPGELF
TRBV6-5,TRBJ2-3,few,TRBD1,10,TSGQGSDTQY
TRBV11-2,TRBJ2-3,-,-,15,ARSLLSIRQSTDTQY
TRBV18,TRBJ2-1,-,TRBD1,13,ASSPPGTGYNEQF
TRBV21-1,TRBJ1-1,-,-,14,ASSKGLGQGWTEAF
TRBV5-4,TRBJ2-5,-,-,14,ASSSGGQGRGETQY
TRBV20-1,TRBJ2-3,few,TRBD2,11,SALAGEPDTQY
TRBV15,TRBJ2-5,-,TRBD2,12,ATRGLAGKETQY
TRBV7-2,TRBJ2-4,-,TRBD2,13,ASSLTAGVQNIQY
TRBV5-6,TRBJ1-6,few,-,12,ASSPGEGRSPLH
TRBV21-1,TRBJ1-2,few,-,10,ASSKCGHLYT
TRBV12-3/TRBV12-4,TRBJ2-5,-,TRBD1,13,ASTPGQGFGETQY
TRBV9,TRBJ2-3,-,-,14,ASSVDGQPSTDTQY
TRBV12-3/TRBV12-4,TRBJ1-2,few,TRBD1,11,ASSLGRGLGYT
TRBV7-2,TRBJ1-1,-,-,12,ASSTQGLYTEAF